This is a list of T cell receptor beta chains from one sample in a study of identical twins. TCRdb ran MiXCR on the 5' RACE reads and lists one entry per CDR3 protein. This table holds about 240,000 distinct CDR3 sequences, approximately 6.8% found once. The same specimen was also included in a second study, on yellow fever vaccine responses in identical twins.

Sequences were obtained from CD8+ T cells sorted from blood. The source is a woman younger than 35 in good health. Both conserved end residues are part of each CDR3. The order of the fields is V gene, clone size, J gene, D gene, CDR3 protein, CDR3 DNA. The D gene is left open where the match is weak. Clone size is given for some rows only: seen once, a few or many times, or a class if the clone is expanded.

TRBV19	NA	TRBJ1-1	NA	CASSILEGTEAFF	TGTGCCAGTAGTATATTGGAGGGGACTGAAGCTTTCTTT
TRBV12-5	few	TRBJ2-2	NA	CASQGTGELFF	TGTGCTAGTCAGGGCACCGGGGAGCTGTTTTTT
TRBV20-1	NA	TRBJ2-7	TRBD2	CSARDNLAGVGWDYEQYF	TGCAGTGCTAGAGATAATCTAGCGGGAGTTGGTTGGGACTACGAGCAGTACTTC
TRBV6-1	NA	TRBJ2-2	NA	CASWDLNTGELFF	TGTGCCAGCTGGGACTTGAACACCGGGGAGCTGTTTTTT
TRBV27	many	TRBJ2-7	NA	CASRQAGPYEQYF	TGTGCCAGCAGGCAGGCGGGACCCTACGAGCAGTACTTC
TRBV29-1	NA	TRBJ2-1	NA	CSVEGFRPHEQFF	TGCAGCGTTGAAGGGTTCCGCCCGCATGAGCAGTTCTTC
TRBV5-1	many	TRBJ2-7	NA	CASSLGPPPSDEQYF	TGCGCCAGCAGCTTGGGGCCTCCTCCTTCGGACGAGCAGTACTTC
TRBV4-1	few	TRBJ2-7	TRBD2	CASSQLAGLSYEQYF	TGCGCCAGCAGCCAGTTAGCGGGACTCTCCTACGAGCAGTACTTC
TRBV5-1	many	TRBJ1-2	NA	CASSPDRRYGYTF	TGCGCCAGCAGCCCGGACAGACGCTATGGCTACACCTTC
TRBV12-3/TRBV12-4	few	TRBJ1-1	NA	CASSLGIREAFF	TGTGCCAGCAGTTTGGGTATCAGGGAAGCTTTCTTT
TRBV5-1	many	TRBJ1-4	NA	CASSTRDKLMGVNEKLFF	TGCGCCAGCAGCACCCGGGACAAACTTATGGGGGTTAATGAAAAACTGTTTTTT
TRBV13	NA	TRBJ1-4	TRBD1	CASSLAGQADEKLFF	TGTGCCAGCAGCTTAGCCGGACAGGCTGATGAAAAACTGTTTTTT
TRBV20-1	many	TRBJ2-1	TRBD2	CSASFLAGGVSYNEQFF	TGCAGTGCTAGTTTCCTAGCGGGAGGTGTCTCCTACAATGAGCAGTTCTTC
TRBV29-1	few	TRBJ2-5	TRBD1	CSVEDDRVEETQYF	TGCAGCGTTGAAGACGACAGGGTGGAGGAGACCCAGTACTTC
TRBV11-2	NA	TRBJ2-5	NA	CASSLGTATVETQYF	TGTGCCAGCAGCTTAGGAACAGCGACGGTGGAGACCCAGTACTTC
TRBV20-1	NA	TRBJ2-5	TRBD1	CSAWTGGYQETQYF	TGCAGTGCTTGGACAGGGGGGTACCAAGAGACCCAGTACTTC
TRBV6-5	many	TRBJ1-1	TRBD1	CASSYWDRGLTEAFF	TGTGCCAGCAGTTATTGGGACAGGGGCTTGACTGAAGCTTTCTTT
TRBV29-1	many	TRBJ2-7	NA	CSVDLRDEQYF	TGCAGCGTTGATCTGCGGGACGAGCAGTACTTC
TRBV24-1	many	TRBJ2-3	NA	CATSVTGRGVDTQYF	TGTGCCACCAGTGTAACAGGCCGCGGTGTGGATACGCAGTATTTT
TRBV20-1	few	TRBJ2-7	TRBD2	CSASAQGLAVAEQYF	TGCAGTGCTAGTGCCCAGGGACTAGCGGTAGCCGAGCAGTACTTC
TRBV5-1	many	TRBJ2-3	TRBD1	CASSLWTGFTDTQYF	TGCGCCAGCAGCCTTTGGACAGGGTTCACAGATACGCAGTATTTT
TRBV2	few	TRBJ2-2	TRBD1	CASSELKTGANTGELFF	TGTGCCAGCAGTGAGCTGAAGACAGGGGCGAACACCGGGGAGCTGTTTTTT
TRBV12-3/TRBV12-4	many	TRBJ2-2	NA	CASKLTGELFF	TGTGCCAGCAAACTCACCGGGGAGCTGTTTTTT
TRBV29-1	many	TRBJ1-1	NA	CSVDPGLGTEAFF	TGCAGCGTTGATCCAGGGCTCGGCACTGAAGCTTTCTTT
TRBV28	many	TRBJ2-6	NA	CASSLASVSGANVLTF	TGTGCCAGCAGTTTAGCGTCTGTCTCTGGGGCCAACGTCCTGACTTTC
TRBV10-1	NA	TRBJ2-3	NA	CASSEGPDSTDTQYF	TGCGCCAGCAGTGAAGGTCCGGACAGTACAGATACGCAGTATTTT
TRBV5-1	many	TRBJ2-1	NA	CASSFMLDEQFF	TGCGCCAGCAGCTTTATGTTGGATGAGCAGTTCTTC
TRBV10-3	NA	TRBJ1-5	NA	CAISDRGGQPQHF	TGTGCCATCAGTGACAGGGGAGGACAGCCCCAGCATTTT
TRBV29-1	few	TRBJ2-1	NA	CSAEAAGPYNEQFF	TGCAGCGCCGAAGCTGCTGGCCCCTACAATGAGCAGTTCTTC
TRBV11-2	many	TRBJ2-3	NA	CASSLGRSDTQYF	TGTGCCAGCAGCTTGGGGCGGTCAGATACGCAGTATTTT
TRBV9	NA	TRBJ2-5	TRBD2	CASSGRGAGEETQYF	TGTGCCAGCAGCGGAAGAGGAGCGGGGGAAGAGACCCAGTACTTC
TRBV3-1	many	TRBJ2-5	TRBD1	CASSHDRGDRWTQYF	TGTGCCAGCAGCCATGACAGGGGGGATCGATGGACCCAGTACTTC
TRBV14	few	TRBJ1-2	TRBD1	CASSQGQGKGYGYTF	TGTGCCAGCAGCCAAGGACAGGGAAAGGGCTATGGCTACACCTTC
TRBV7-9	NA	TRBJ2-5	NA	CASSIQVQETQYF	TGTGCCAGCAGCATACAGGTTCAAGAGACCCAGTACTTC
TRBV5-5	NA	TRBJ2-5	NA	CASSLVLRQETQYF	TGTGCCAGCAGCTTGGTTCTGCGACAAGAGACCCAGTACTTC
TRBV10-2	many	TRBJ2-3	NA	CASSEPGTSTDTQYF	TGCGCCAGCAGTGAACCAGGGACCAGCACAGATACGCAGTATTTT
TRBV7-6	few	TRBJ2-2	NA	CASSFSDFGLFF	TGTGCCAGCAGCTTTTCCGATTTTGGGCTGTTTTTT
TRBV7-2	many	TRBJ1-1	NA	CASSLPPGAWDTEAFF	TGTGCCAGCAGCTTACCCCCCGGGGCATGGGACACTGAAGCTTTCTTT
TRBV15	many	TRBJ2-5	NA	CATSRDPFPDNGEETQYF	TGTGCCACCAGCAGAGATCCCTTCCCGGACAACGGGGAAGAGACCCAGTACTTC
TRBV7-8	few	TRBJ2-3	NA	CASSLKPLADTQYF	TGTGCCAGCAGCTTAAAGCCCTTGGCAGATACGCAGTATTTT
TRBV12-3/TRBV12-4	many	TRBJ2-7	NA	CASSLEVGEQYF	TGTGCCAGCAGTTTAGAGGTGGGGGAGCAGTACTTC
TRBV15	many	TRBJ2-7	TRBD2	CATSRDFGLVPLEQYF	TGTGCCACCAGCAGAGATTTTGGACTAGTGCCTCTCGAGCAGTACTTC